The clone carrying this TCR beta chain showed up just a few times. Its specificity is not known. The data belong to a study of CD8 T cell repertoires and HIV-1 epitope variants. The overall study: T cells were stimulated with Twenty-five Gag and Nef peptides separately. Controls included no peptide, Ebola AY9 epitope, and a CMV, EBV, flu pool. General observations from the study: Nef KF9 drew roughly five clonotypes and HW9 one, without TAALDMSHF responses.

The CDR3 sequence is 15 residues long. Deletions cut 5 bases from V and 6 bases from J, with 19 bases between. Germline CDR1 and CDR2: SEHNR and FQNEAQ (reference sequence). Survey-depth immunoSEQ sequencing covered TCR beta CDR3 regions. TCRdb's copy holds only in-frame clones and misses some; the assay was immunoSEQ multiplex PCR. The sample has some 5,000 clones, 60% to 65% seen once; the top ten hold 35% to 50%. The source of this sequence is a male donor with HIV. Sequencing was carried out using cultured CD8+ T cells derived from PBMCs. This chain links TRBV7-9 with TRBJ1-2; a possible D gene is TRBD1 (5 bases). CDR3 nucleotides: TGTGCCAGCAGCGTAGGGACTGAGCACCCTAATGGCTACACCTTC. This encodes CASSVGTEHPNGYTF.